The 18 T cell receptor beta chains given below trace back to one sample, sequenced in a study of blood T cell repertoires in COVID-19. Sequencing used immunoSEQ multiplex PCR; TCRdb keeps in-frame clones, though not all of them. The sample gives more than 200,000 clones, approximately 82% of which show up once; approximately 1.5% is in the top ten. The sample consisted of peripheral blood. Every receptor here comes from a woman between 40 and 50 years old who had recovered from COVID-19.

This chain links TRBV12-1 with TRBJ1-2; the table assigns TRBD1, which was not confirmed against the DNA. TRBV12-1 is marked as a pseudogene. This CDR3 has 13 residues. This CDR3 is CASSTETGPGYTF. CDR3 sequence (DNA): TGTGCCAGCAGCACTGAGACAGGGCCGGGCTACACCTTC.

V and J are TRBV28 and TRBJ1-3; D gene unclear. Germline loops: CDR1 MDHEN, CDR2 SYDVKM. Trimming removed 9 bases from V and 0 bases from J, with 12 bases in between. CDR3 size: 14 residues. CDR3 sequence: CASQSSGSGNTIYF. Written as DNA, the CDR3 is TGTGCCAGTCAGAGTAGCGGCTCTGGAAACACCATATATTTT.

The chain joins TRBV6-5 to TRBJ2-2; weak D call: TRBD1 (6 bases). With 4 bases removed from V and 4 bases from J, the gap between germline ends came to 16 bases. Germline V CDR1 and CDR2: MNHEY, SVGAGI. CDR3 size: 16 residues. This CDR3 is CASSSSSGVFTGELFF. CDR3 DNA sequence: TGTGCCAGCAGTTCCTCTTCAGGGGTGTTCACCGGGGAGCTGTTTTTT.

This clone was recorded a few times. CDR3 bases: TGTGCCAGCAGTCCCCTTTTGGGGAGCTCTGGGGCCAACGTCCTGACTTTC. Translating gives CASSPLLGSSGANVLTF. V gene TRBV6-6 combines with J gene TRBJ2-6; D possibly corresponds to TRBD2 (5 bases). CDR1 MNHNY and CDR2 SVGAGI come from the germline V gene (reference sequence). V was trimmed by 5 bases and J by 0 bases, leaving 14 bases between them. The CDR3 is 17 residues long.

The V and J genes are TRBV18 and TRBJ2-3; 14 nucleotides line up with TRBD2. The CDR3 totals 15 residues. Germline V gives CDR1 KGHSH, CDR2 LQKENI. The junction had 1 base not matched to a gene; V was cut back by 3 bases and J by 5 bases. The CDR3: CASSPGLAGVDTQYF. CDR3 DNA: TGTGCCAGCTCACCGGGACTAGCGGGGGTAGATACGCAGTATTTT.

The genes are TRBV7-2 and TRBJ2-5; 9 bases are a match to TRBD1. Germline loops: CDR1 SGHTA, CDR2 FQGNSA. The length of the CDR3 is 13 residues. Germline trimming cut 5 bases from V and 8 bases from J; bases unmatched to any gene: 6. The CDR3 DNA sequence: TGTGCCAGCAGCCGGGACAGGGTAAAAACCCAGTACTTC. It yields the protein CASSRDRVKTQYF.

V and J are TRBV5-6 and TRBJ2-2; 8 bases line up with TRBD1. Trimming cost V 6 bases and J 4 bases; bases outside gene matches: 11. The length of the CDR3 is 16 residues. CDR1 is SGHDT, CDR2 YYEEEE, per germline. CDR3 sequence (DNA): TGTGCCAGCACCCAAGCGCAGGGGGCGGTCACCGGGGAGCTGTTTTTT. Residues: CASTQAQGAVTGELFF.

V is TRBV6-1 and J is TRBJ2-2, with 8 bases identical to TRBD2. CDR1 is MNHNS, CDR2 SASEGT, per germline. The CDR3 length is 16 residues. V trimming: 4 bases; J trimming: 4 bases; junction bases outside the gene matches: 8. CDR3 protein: CASSGPGLVVTGELFF. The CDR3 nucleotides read TGTGCCAGCAGTGGCCCGGGACTAGTTGTCACCGGGGAGCTGTTTTTT.

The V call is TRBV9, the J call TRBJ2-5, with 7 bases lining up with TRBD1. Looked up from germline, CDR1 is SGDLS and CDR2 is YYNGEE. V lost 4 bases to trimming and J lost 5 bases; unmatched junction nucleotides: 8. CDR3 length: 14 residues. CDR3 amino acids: CASSPRTGAETQYF. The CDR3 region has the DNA TGTGCCAGCAGCCCCCGGACAGGTGCGGAGACCCAGTACTTC.

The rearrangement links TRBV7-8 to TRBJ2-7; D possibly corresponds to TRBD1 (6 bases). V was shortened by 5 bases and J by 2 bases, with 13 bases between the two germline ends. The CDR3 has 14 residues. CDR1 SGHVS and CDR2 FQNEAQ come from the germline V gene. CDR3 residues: CASSTYEGAYEQYF. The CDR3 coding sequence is TGTGCCAGCAGCACCTATGAGGGGGCCTACGAGCAGTACTTC.

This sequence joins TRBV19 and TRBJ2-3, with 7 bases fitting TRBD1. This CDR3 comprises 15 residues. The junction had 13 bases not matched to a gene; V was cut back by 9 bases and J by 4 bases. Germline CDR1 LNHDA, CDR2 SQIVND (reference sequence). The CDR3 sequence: CASTTGQLLSDTQYF. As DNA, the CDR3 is TGTGCCAGCACAACGGGACAGTTATTATCAGATACGCAGTATTTT.

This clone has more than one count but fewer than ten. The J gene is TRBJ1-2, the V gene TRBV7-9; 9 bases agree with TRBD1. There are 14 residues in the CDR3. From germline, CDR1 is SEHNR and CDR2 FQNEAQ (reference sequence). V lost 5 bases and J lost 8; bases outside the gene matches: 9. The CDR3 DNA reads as TGTGCCAGCAGCCCCGGACAGGGGATGGGGGGCTACACCTTC. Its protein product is CASSPGQGMGGYTF. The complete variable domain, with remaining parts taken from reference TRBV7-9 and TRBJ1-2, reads DTGVSQNPRHKITKRGQNVTFRCDPISEHNRLYWYRQTLGQGPEFLTYFQNEAQLEKSRLLSDRFSAERPKGSFSTLEIQRTEQGDSAMYLCASSPGQGMGGYTFGSGTRLTVV.

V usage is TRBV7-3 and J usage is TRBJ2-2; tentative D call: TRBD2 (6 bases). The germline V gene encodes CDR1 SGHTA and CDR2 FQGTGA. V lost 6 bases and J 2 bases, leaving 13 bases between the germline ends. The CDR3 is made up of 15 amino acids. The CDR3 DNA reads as TGTGCCAGCAGTGTTGGCGGGGAAAACACCGGGGAGCTGTTTTTT. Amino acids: CASSVGGENTGELFF.

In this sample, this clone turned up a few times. DNA for the CDR3: TGCGCCAGCAGCCCGGACATTACTAACTATGGCTACACCTTC. Translated, it gives CASSPDITNYGYTF. V and J are TRBV4-3 and TRBJ1-2; perhaps TRBD1 as D (5 bases). Germline assignment: CDR1 LGHNA and CDR2 YSLEER. This CDR3 comprises 14 residues. The ends were cut back, 4 bases at V and 0 bases at J, with 9 bases in the middle.

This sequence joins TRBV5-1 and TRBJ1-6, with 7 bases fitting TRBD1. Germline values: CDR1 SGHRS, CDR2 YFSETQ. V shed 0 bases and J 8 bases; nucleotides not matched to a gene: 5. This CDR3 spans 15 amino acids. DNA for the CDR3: TGCGCCAGCAGCTTGGCCGTAGGGGGCCATTCACCCCTCCACTTT. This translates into CASSLAVGGHSPLHF.

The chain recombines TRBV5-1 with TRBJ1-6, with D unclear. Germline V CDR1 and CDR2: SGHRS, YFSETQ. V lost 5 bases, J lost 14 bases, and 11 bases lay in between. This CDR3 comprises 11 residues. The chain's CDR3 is CASRGQESLHF. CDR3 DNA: TGCGCCAGCAGGGGTCAGGAATCCCTCCACTTT. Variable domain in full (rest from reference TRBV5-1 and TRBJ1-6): KAGVTQTPRYLIKTRGQQVTLSCSPISGHRSVSWYQQTPGQGLQFLFEYFSETQRNKGNFPGRFSGRQFSNSRSEMNVSTLELGDSALYLCASRGQESLHFGNGTRLTVT.

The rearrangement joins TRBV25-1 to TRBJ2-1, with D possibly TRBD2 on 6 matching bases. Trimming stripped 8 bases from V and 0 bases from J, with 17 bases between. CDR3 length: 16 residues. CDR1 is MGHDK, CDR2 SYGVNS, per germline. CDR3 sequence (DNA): TGTGCCAGCGGGCTCGGACTAACGAGCTCCTACAATGAGCAGTTCTTC. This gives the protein CASGLGLTSSYNEQFF. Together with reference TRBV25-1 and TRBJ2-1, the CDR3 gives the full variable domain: EADIYQTPRYLVIGTGKKITLECSQTMGHDKMYWYQQDPGMELHLIHYSYGVNSTEKGDLSSESTVSRIRTEHFPLTLESARPSHTSQYLCASGLGLTSSYNEQFFGPGTRLTVL.

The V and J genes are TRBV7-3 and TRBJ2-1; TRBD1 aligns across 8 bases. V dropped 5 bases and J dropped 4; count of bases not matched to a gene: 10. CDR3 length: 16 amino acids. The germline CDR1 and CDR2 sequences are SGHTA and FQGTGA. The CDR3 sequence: CASSPTGGRVYNEQFF. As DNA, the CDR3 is TGTGCCAGCAGCCCTACAGGGGGAAGAGTTTACAATGAGCAGTTCTTC. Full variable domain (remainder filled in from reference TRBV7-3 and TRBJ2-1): GAGVSQTPSNKVTEKGKYVELRCDPISGHTALYWYRQSLGQGPEFLIYFQGTGAADDSGLPNDRFFAVRPEGSVSTLKIQRTERGDSAVYLCASSPTGGRVYNEQFFGPGTRLTVL.